A single sample is the source of the 31 T cell receptor beta chains below, sequenced in a study of early T cells in non-severe SARS-CoV-2 infection. TCRdb re-derived calls from the 5' RACE reads in MiXCR, one entry per CDR3 protein. The sample includes 80,000 or so distinct CDR3 sequences, around an eighth of them seen just once. The source material was whole blood. These receptors originate from an adult who was a healthcare worker with PCR-confirmed SARS-CoV-2 infection or an uninfected control (not recorded which).

Many counts were recorded for this clonotype. The chain has TRBV7-9 and TRBJ1-2, with a tentative D call TRBD1 (5 bases). Trimming took off 4 bases at V and 5 bases at J, with 20 bases between the two ends. The CDR3 has 16 amino acids. CDR1 is SEHNR, CDR2 FQNEAQ, per germline (reference sequence). In nucleotides, the CDR3 is TGTGCCAGCAGCTCAAGGGGTGCGCTAGGAGAATATGGCTACACCTTC. Protein: CASSSRGALGEYGYTF.

Remarks on this clonotype: Possible read error: a much larger clone is one base away. The chain recombines TRBV18 with TRBJ1-6; no clear D. The length of the CDR3 is 14 residues. Germline values: CDR1 KGHSH, CDR2 LQKENI. The CDR3 loop is CASSPRSYNSPLLF. CDR3 bases: TGTGCCAGCTCACCACGCTCCTATAATTCACCCCTCCTCTTT.

This clonotype was detected ten times or more. The J gene is TRBJ2-7, the V gene TRBV6-6; D unclear. CDR1 is MNHNY and CDR2 is SVGAGI in the germline V gene (reference sequence). The germline V and J ends were trimmed by 6 bases and 5 bases, with 14 bases remaining between them. This CDR3 is 13 amino acids long. The CDR3 DNA follows: TGTGCCAGCAGCCCTACCTCAGCCCACGAGCAGTACTTC. It yields the protein CASSPTSAHEQYF.

In the case of this clonotype: One end of the junction is discordant with germline, which a read error may explain. The chain couples TRBV5-1 to TRBJ2-5, with D possibly TRBD2 on 5 matching bases. The germline V gene has CDR1 SGHRS and CDR2 YFSETQ. CDR3 length equals 13 residues. The CDR3 reads CASSSGPGETRYF. For the CDR3, the DNA is TGCGCCAGCAGCTCGGGTCCTGGGGAGACCCGGTACTTC.

The sample holds a few counts of this clonotype. The chain employs TRBV27 and TRBJ2-1; weak D call: TRBD2 (6 bases). V lost 6 bases to trimming and J lost 8 bases, with 17 bases between them. Per germline, CDR1 MNHEY and CDR2 SMNVEV (reference sequence). The CDR3 spans 14 residues. The CDR3 reads CASRLLMGGDEQFF. The CDR3 region has the DNA TGTGCCAGCAGGCTTTTAATGGGCGGGGATGAGCAGTTCTTC.

This clonotype was seen more than once but under ten times. The J gene is TRBJ2-1, the V gene TRBV7-8; D may be TRBD2 (6 bases). This CDR3 contains 17 residues. The germline gives CDR1 SGHVS, CDR2 FQNEAQ. Trimming removed 5 bases from V and 0 bases from J, with 17 bases in between. Written as DNA, the CDR3 is TGTGCCAGCAGCCCACTGGTGGACGGGAGCTCCTACAATGAGCAGTTCTTC. As protein: CASSPLVDGSSYNEQFF.

The genes are TRBV9 and TRBJ2-2; 7 nucleotides align to TRBD1. Looked up from germline, CDR1 is SGDLS and CDR2 is YYNGEE. J lost 6 bases, V lost 2 bases, and 7 bases had no gene match. The CDR3 has 15 amino acids. The CDR3, as DNA: TGTGCCAGCAGCGTTGCAGACAGGGTCCCCGGGGAGCTGTTTTTT. Its translation: CASSVADRVPGELFF. The complete variable domain, with remaining parts taken from reference TRBV9 and TRBJ2-2, reads DSGVTQTPKHLITATGQRVTLRCSPRSGDLSVYWYQQSLDQGLQFLIQYYNGEERAKGNILERFSAQQFPDLHSELNLSSLELGDSALYFCASSVADRVPGELFFGEGSRLTVL.

This rearrangement joins TRBV2 to TRBJ2-3; 13 nucleotides align to TRBD2. The V segment lost 2 bases and the J segment 4 bases; nucleotides outside the gene matches: 3. The CDR3 totals 16 residues. Germline V gene data show CDR1 as SNHLY and CDR2 as FYNNEI. The CDR3 DNA reads as TGTGCCAGCAGTGAATTACTAGCGGGAGGGTCAGATACGCAGTATTTT. Translation: CASSELLAGGSDTQYF.

The table lists this clonotype with a few counts. The genes are TRBV20-1 and TRBJ2-3; 8 bases line up with TRBD1. Unmatched junction bases numbered 12, after V lost 5 bases and J lost 2 bases. The V gene's germline CDR1 is DFQATT and CDR2 SNEGSKA (reference sequence). This CDR3 region has 16 residues. The CDR3 protein is CSARPPTGVPTDTQYF. The CDR3 nucleotides are TGCAGTGCTCGCCCTCCGACAGGGGTGCCCACAGATACGCAGTATTTT.

This clonotype was recorded at least ten times. This rearrangement joins TRBV7-3 to TRBJ2-7; 12 positions match TRBD1. The CDR3 length is 17 residues. With 4 bases clipped from V and 5 bases from J, the junction kept 12 bases outside the gene matches. Germline V gene sequence: CDR1 SGHTA, CDR2 FQGTGA. In DNA form, the CDR3 reads TGTGCCAGCAGCTACCGGGACAGGGGGCTAGGGGCGAACGAGCAGTACTTC. Protein: CASSYRDRGLGANEQYF.

This clonotype occurred a few times. The J gene is TRBJ1-5, the V gene TRBV28, with 7 bases matching TRBD1. CDR1 and CDR2 (germline): MDHEN, SYDVKM. Trimming at V came to 8 bases and at J to 6 bases, leaving 7 bases not matched to a gene. The CDR3 sequence is 13 residues long. Here the CDR3 reads CASGAGGSQPQHF. DNA of the CDR3: TGTGCCAGCGGGGCAGGGGGGAGTCAGCCCCAGCATTTT.

The rearrangement uses TRBV5-1 and TRBJ1-1; 8 nucleotides match TRBD1. With 1 base clipped from V and 5 bases from J, the junction kept 4 bases outside the gene matches. The germline V gene has CDR1 SGHRS and CDR2 YFSETQ. The CDR3 totals 14 residues. As DNA, the CDR3 is TGCGCCAGCAGCTTGCAGGGGGCGAGGACTGAAGCTTTCTTT. It is translated as CASSLQGARTEAFF.

The rearrangement uses TRBV4-1 and TRBJ2-1; D unresolved. The CDR3 is made up of 12 amino acids. Germline CDR1 and CDR2: MGHRA and YSYEKL. Between the trimmed V and J ends, which lost 6 bases and 8 bases, there was a span of 11 bases. For the CDR3, the DNA is TGCGCCAGCAGACCCCTAAAGGATGAGCAGTTCTTC. It yields the protein CASRPLKDEQFF.

This clonotype occurred many times. V and J are TRBV7-9 and TRBJ2-7; possibly TRBD2 for D (5 bases). CDR1 is SEHNR and CDR2 is FQNEAQ in the germline V gene (reference sequence). The CDR3 contains 13 residues. V was clipped by 4 bases and J by 2 bases, with 9 bases between them. The DNA of the CDR3 is TGTGCCAGCAGCTCGGGGTTTACCTACGAGCAGTACTTC. It codes for CASSSGFTYEQYF.

This clonotype was counted between two and nine times. The chain employs TRBV6-1 and TRBJ1-3; TRBD1 matches 9 bases. Germline loops: CDR1 MNHNS, CDR2 SASEGT. This CDR3 is 17 amino acids long. V lost 0 bases and J lost 1; bases outside the gene matches: 4. The CDR3 here is CASSEAPGQGSGNTIYF. The CDR3 DNA sequence: TGTGCCAGCAGTGAAGCTCCCGGACAGGGGTCTGGAAACACCATATATTTT.

V is TRBV2 and J is TRBJ2-1; 11 bases line up with TRBD2. The CDR3 is 15 residues long. V trimming: 9 bases; J trimming: 4 bases; junction bases outside the gene matches: 8. Germline CDR1 SNHLY, CDR2 FYNNEI. The CDR3 reads CARERGTSGYNEQFF. CDR3 nucleotides: TGTGCCAGAGAAAGGGGGACTAGCGGTTACAATGAGCAGTTCTTC.

In its sample, this clonotype was seen a few times. The chain is built from TRBV5-1 and TRBJ1-6; D is unresolved. This CDR3 comprises 14 residues. Germline V CDR1 and CDR2: SGHRS, YFSETQ. The V and J ends lost 4 bases and 7 bases respectively, with 12 bases between them. CDR3: CASSPAQANSPLHF. CDR3 DNA: TGCGCCAGCAGCCCTGCCCAGGCAAATTCACCCCTCCACTTT. Looking up the rest from reference TRBV5-1 and TRBJ1-6 gives the full variable domain: KAGVTQTPRYLIKTRGQQVTLSCSPISGHRSVSWYQQTPGQGLQFLFEYFSETQRNKGNFPGRFSGRQFSNSRSEMNVSTLELGDSALYLCASSPAQANSPLHFGNGTRLTVT.

There are many counts of this clonotype. The genes are TRBV6-1 and TRBJ1-4; D unclear. The CDR3 is 16 residues long. The V and J ends lost 2 bases and 0 bases respectively, with 10 bases between them. Germline CDR1 MNHNS, CDR2 SASEGT. Written as DNA, the CDR3 is TGTGCCAGCAGTGAATACAGCTATGCAACTAATGAAAAACTGTTTTTT. Protein sequence: CASSEYSYATNEKLFF.

The sample holds a few counts of this clonotype. This chain joins TRBV24-1 and TRBJ2-2; 9 bases line up with TRBD2. V trimming: 6 bases; J trimming: 4 bases; junction bases outside the gene matches: 2. This CDR3 is built from 14 residues. Per germline, CDR1 KGHDR and CDR2 SFDVKD. DNA of the CDR3: TGTGCCACCAGTAATAGCGGGAGCACCGGGGAGCTGTTTTTT. It encodes CATSNSGSTGELFF.

This clonotype was picked up many times. The J gene is TRBJ1-2, the V gene TRBV7-9, with 7 bases aligning to TRBD1. Germline V CDR1 and CDR2: SEHNR, FQNEAQ (reference sequence). This CDR3 region has 12 residues. J gave up 7 bases and V 5 bases, and 4 bases lay outside the gene matches. The CDR3 is CASSDGTAGYTF. CDR3 coding DNA: TGTGCCAGCAGCGACGGGACAGCTGGCTACACCTTC. Complete variable domain (other parts from reference TRBV7-9 and TRBJ1-2): DTGVSQNPRHKITKRGQNVTFRCDPISEHNRLYWYRQTLGQGPEFLTYFQNEAQLEKSRLLSDRFSAERPKGSFSTLEIQRTEQGDSAMYLCASSDGTAGYTFGSGTRLTVV.

This clonotype came up a few times. The chain employs TRBV19 and TRBJ1-5; no clear D. Germline assignment: CDR1 LNHDA and CDR2 SQIVND (reference sequence). CDR3 length: 15 amino acids. Trimming pared 8 bases from V and 7 bases from J, leaving 21 bases between. This CDR3 is CASVSIGTQGQPQHF. The CDR3 DNA reads TGTGCCAGTGTGTCTATTGGCACCCAAGGGCAGCCCCAGCATTTT.

This clonotype showed up many times. The chain joins TRBV11-2 to TRBJ2-2; TRBD1 matches at 7 bases. V trimming: 9 bases; J trimming: 4 bases; junction bases outside the gene matches: 11. CDR3 length: 15 amino acids. Germline V gene sequence: CDR1 SGHAT, CDR2 FQNNGV. The CDR3 spells CASTSQGVITGELFF. The CDR3 bases are TGTGCCAGTACTTCTCAGGGGGTCATCACCGGGGAGCTGTTTTTT.

This clonotype was seen more than once but under ten times. This chain links TRBV18 with TRBJ2-3, with 9 positions matching TRBD2. Unmatched junction bases numbered 12, after V lost 5 bases and J lost 0 bases. Germline lookup yields CDR1 KGHSH and CDR2 LQKENI. This CDR3 comprises 18 residues. CDR3 sequence (DNA): TGTGCCAGCTCATCCTCGACTAGCGGTACTCTTAGCACAGATACGCAGTATTTT. It specifies CASSSSTSGTLSTDTQYF.

The chain links TRBV3-1 to TRBJ2-3; possibly TRBD1 or TRBD2 for D (5 bases each). V lost 4 bases and J 9 bases, leaving 14 bases between the germline ends. In germline, CDR1 is LGHDT, CDR2 YNNKEL (reference sequence). This CDR3 region has 13 residues. CDR3 coding DNA: TGTGCCAGCAGCCCCGAGGGGCCGCGGACGCAGTATTTT. This gives the protein CASSPEGPRTQYF.

This clonotype was recorded many times. The genes are TRBV6-2 or TRBV6-3 and TRBJ2-7, with TRBD2 matching 7 bases. Germline V CDR1 and CDR2: MNHEY, SVGEGT. Trimming removed 2 bases from V and 1 base from J; junction bases left unmatched: 5. The CDR3 is 15 residues long. The CDR3: CASSYVGGISYEQYF. The CDR3 region has the DNA TGTGCCAGCAGTTACGTCGGGGGGATATCCTACGAGCAGTACTTC.

This clonotype was detected ten times or more. This chain links TRBV2 with TRBJ1-6, with D hard to call. V lost 6 bases and J lost 4, with 13 bases in between. Per germline, CDR1 SNHLY and CDR2 FYNNEI. The CDR3 contains 15 residues. The CDR3 loop reads CASRPGSIYNSPLHF. DNA of the CDR3: TGTGCCAGCAGACCGGGGTCCATTTATAATTCACCCCTCCACTTT. Using reference TRBV2 and TRBJ1-6 for the parts outside the CDR3, the full variable domain is EPEVTQTPSHQVTQMGQEVILRCVPISNHLYFYWYRQILGQKVEFLVSFYNNEISEKSEIFDDQFSVERPDGSNFTLKIRSTKLEDSAMYFCASRPGSIYNSPLHFGNGTRLTVT.

The chain is built from TRBV7-9 and TRBJ1-6, with 7 bases that match TRBD1. The CDR3 extends over 16 amino acids. In germline, CDR1 is SEHNR, CDR2 FQNEAQ (reference sequence). After removal of 5 bases from V and 10 bases from J, the junction contained 14 bases not matched to a gene. CDR3 amino acids: CASSPTPGGKESPLHF. Here the CDR3 DNA reads TGTGCCAGCAGCCCCACCCCAGGGGGAAAGGAGTCACCCCTCCACTTT. Full variable domain (outside the CDR3, taken from reference TRBV7-9 and TRBJ1-6): DTGVSQNPRHKITKRGQNVTFRCDPISEHNRLYWYRQTLGQGPEFLTYFQNEAQLEKSRLLSDRFSAERPKGSFSTLEIQRTEQGDSAMYLCASSPTPGGKESPLHFGNGTRLTVT.

This clonotype was found many times. CDR3 loop: CASSSQGLGEQYF. The DNA of the CDR3 is TGTGCCAGCAGTTCCCAGGGATTGGGCGAGCAGTACTTC. The chain employs TRBV13 and TRBJ2-7, with D tentatively TRBD1 (5 bases). V was trimmed by 6 bases and J by 6 bases, leaving 15 bases between them. This CDR3 is built from 13 residues. Germline CDR1 and CDR2: PRHDT and FYEKMQ (reference sequence).

In its sample, this clonotype was seen a few times. V and J are TRBV3-1 and TRBJ1-4; no reliable D call. Between the trimmed V and J ends, which lost 3 bases and 5 bases, there was a span of 13 bases. There are 15 residues in the CDR3. The germline gives CDR1 LGHDT, CDR2 YNNKEL (reference sequence). CDR3 sequence (DNA): TGTGCCAGCAGCCATACCGGCAACGGAAATGAAAAACTGTTTTTT. Translated, it gives CASSHTGNGNEKLFF.

The rearrangement links TRBV27 to TRBJ2-7, with D perhaps matching TRBD1 or TRBD2 (5 bases each). Trimming left V 5 bases short and J 0 bases short, with 14 bases between. CDR1 is MNHEY, CDR2 SMNVEV, per germline (reference sequence). The CDR3 loop spans 15 amino acids. DNA for the CDR3: TGTGCCAGCAGTCCGTGGGGGACGAGCTCCTACGAGCAGTACTTC. Amino acids: CASSPWGTSSYEQYF.

This clonotype was counted ten times or more. The genes are TRBV20-1 and TRBJ2-5; 9 bases are shared with TRBD2. CDR1 and CDR2 from the germline V gene are DFQATT and SNEGSKA (reference sequence). Losses at the gene ends were 3 bases for V and 6 bases for J; bases not matched to a gene: 8. This CDR3 comprises 14 residues. The CDR3 DNA is TGCAGTGCTAGGCCGACTAGCGGTTCGCAGACCCAGTACTTC. As protein: CSARPTSGSQTQYF.